This TCR beta chain was profiled in a study of beta chain features in type 1 diabetes. Isolation of CD4+ naive, central memory, regulatory and stem cell-like memory cells was achieved by sorting via CD45RO/CCR7/CD25/CD127/CD95/CD27. After removal of 0 bases from V and 1 base from J, the junction contained 2 bases not matched to a gene. CDR1 is LNHDA and CDR2 is SQIVND in the germline V gene (reference sequence). This CDR3 is built from 16 residues. Expressed TCRB transcripts were sequenced, since all the RNA that had been isolated was reverse transcribed. Libraries were prepared by immunoSEQ multiplex PCR; TCRdb keeps only in-frame clonotypes and omits some of them. The table has 95,000 to 110,000 clones, under 30% seen once; the top ten hold 0.5% to 0.55%. Findings of the study overall: Overrepresentation of cells with high TCR expression could result from cDNA sequencing. For Type 1 diabetes patients, all four CD4+ subsets carried TCRB CDR3s that were moderately but significantly shorter.

This clone was detected only a few times. Its antigen remains unidentified. The clonotype was recovered from a woman aged 18 to 35 with type 1 diabetes. The chain is built from TRBV19 and TRBJ2-4; 8 nucleotides match TRBD2. Sequencing was done on a sample of central memory CD4+ T cells from blood. This chain's CDR3 is CASSIESGGAKNIQYF. CDR3 bases: TGTGCCAGTAGTATAGAGTCGGGGGGGGCCAAAAACATTCAGTACTTC.